The 18 T cell receptor beta chains below were found in one sample sequenced in a study of breast tumors, draining lymph nodes, adjacent tissues (dated by TCRdb to the mid-2010s). Lymph node samples were obtained from the axillary draining lymph nodes of breast cancer patients. The library was generated by multiplex PCR. Sequencer: Illumina HiSeq 2000. TCRdb reprocessed the public reads (quality trimming at Q25 with fastp, clone calling with MiXCR) and kept in-frame beta chains. Duplicate CDR3 protein sequences are folded into a single record with the most common DNA and genes. For this sample the table gives about 140,000 distinct CDR3 sequences, of which around a third were detected only once. In total, the top ten clones hold about 2.3% of the sample. What was sequenced was axillary lymph node tissue. The receptors shown here come from a female donor with breast cancer. Some clones in this sample may be carry-over from other donors' samples.

The table lists this clonotype with many counts. The chain links TRBV18 to TRBJ1-6, with D unclear. Germline-derived CDR1 and CDR2 are KGHSH and LQKENI. This CDR3 comprises 15 residues. Trimming took off 5 bases at V and 13 bases at J, with 21 bases between the two ends. The CDR3 nucleotides read TGTGCCAGCTCATCTACAACAGCAGAGGGATTGCCCCTCCACTTT. Translating it yields CASSSTTAEGLPLHF. Supplemented by reference TRBV18 and TRBJ1-6, the full variable domain reads NAGVMQNPRHLVRRRGQEARLRCSPMKGHSHVYWYRQLPEEGLKFMVYLQKENIIDESGMPKERFSAEFPKEGPSILRIQQVVRGDSAAYFCASSSTTAEGLPLHFGNGTRLTVT.

The table lists this clonotype with a count of one. The gene calls are TRBV5-5 and TRBJ1-5; D ambiguous. The CDR3 extends over 10 amino acids. Trimming took off 2 bases at V and 14 bases at J, with 8 bases between the two ends. CDR1 is SGHKS, CDR2 YYEKEE, per germline (reference sequence). The CDR3 region is CASSFRSEHF. In DNA, the CDR3 is TGTGCCAGCAGCTTTCGGTCCGAGCATTTT.

In its sample, this clonotype was seen many times. The V and J genes are TRBV20-1 and TRBJ1-4; no clear D gene. The V end was cut by 6 bases, the J end by 3 bases, with 17 bases between. The CDR3 totals 15 residues. CDR1 is DFQATT and CDR2 is SNEGSKA in the germline V gene (reference sequence). The CDR3 sequence is CSALDDPRANEKLFF. The CDR3 DNA sequence: TGCAGTGCCCTTGATGACCCGCGAGCTAATGAAAAACTGTTTTTT.

V gene TRBV6-4 combines with J gene TRBJ2-5; maybe TRBD2 (6 bases). Trimming pared 6 bases from V and 2 bases from J, leaving 16 bases between. CDR1 is MRHNA, CDR2 SNTAGT, per germline. The CDR3 has 15 residues. CDR3 sequence reads: CASSAAGLPQETQYF. For the CDR3, the DNA is TGTGCCAGCAGCGCCGCCGGACTACCACAAGAGACCCAGTACTTC.

This clonotype was observed many times. This chain joins TRBV27 and TRBJ2-1; 7 bases fit TRBD2. The germline CDR1 and CDR2 sequences are MNHEY and SMNVEV (reference sequence). V was pared by 6 bases and J by 5 bases, with 7 bases of the junction left unmatched. The CDR3 is 14 residues long. This chain's CDR3 is CASRDSGLNNEQFF. In nucleotides, the CDR3 is TGTGCCAGCAGAGATTCGGGACTAAACAATGAGCAGTTCTTC.

The chain uses TRBV5-1 and TRBJ2-3; the match to TRBD2 covers 16 bases. The germline gives CDR1 SGHRS, CDR2 YFSETQ. This CDR3 has 17 amino acids. V shed 4 bases, J shed 9 bases, and the junction held 11 bases outside the gene matches. The CDR3 here is CASSRSGTSGGARTQYF. CDR3 in DNA: TGCGCCAGCAGCAGGTCCGGGACTAGCGGGGGGGCACGGACGCAGTATTTT.

V and J are TRBV12-3 or TRBV12-4 and TRBJ2-5; D gene unclear. The CDR3 contains 14 residues. Between the trimmed V and J ends, which lost 3 bases and 9 bases, there was a span of 17 bases. CDR3 in DNA: TGTGCCAGCAGTTTCGGGCCGGTAGGTCAGCCCCAGTACTTC. Residues: CASSFGPVGQPQYF.

This clonotype has a count of ten or more. The chain has TRBV7-9 and TRBJ2-1; 8 bases align to TRBD2. The germline CDR1 and CDR2 sequences are SEHNR and FQNEAQ (reference sequence). Trimming removed 6 bases from V and 2 bases from J; junction bases left unmatched: 6. The CDR3 consists of 15 residues. CDR3 coding DNA: TGTGCCAGCAGATCCGGGGGGGCCGCCTACAATGAGCAGTTCTTC. Translating it yields CASRSGGAAYNEQFF.

The J gene is TRBJ2-3, the V gene TRBV15; perhaps TRBD1 as D (6 bases). V was trimmed by 0 bases and J by 2 bases, leaving 9 bases between them. Germline values: CDR1 LNHNV, CDR2 YYDKDF (reference sequence). The CDR3 has 15 residues. In DNA, the CDR3 is TGTGCCACCAGCAGAGAAAGGGGGAACACAGATACGCAGTATTTT. Its protein is CATSRERGNTDTQYF.

Ten or more counts support this clonotype. The chain recombines TRBV5-1 with TRBJ2-3; D is perhaps TRBD1 (6 bases). The germline gives CDR1 SGHRS, CDR2 YFSETQ. V lost 7 bases to trimming and J lost 1 base, with 10 bases between them. The CDR3 is made up of 13 amino acids. CDR3 sequence: CASSGQRTDTQYF. CDR3 bases: TGCGCCAGCTCCGGACAGCGCACAGATACGCAGTATTTT. The whole variable domain, filled in from reference TRBV5-1 and TRBJ2-3, reads KAGVTQTPRYLIKTRGQQVTLSCSPISGHRSVSWYQQTPGQGLQFLFEYFSETQRNKGNFPGRFSGRQFSNSRSEMNVSTLELGDSALYLCASSGQRTDTQYFGPGTRLTVL.

This clonotype was seen ten or more times. The V and J genes are TRBV29-1 and TRBJ1-3; D is possibly TRBD1 (5 bases). Germline values: CDR1 SQVTM, CDR2 ANQGSEA. Trimming took off 6 bases at V and 2 bases at J, with 8 bases between the two ends. The CDR3 runs 12 residues. The CDR3 is CSVRAAGNTIYF. CDR3 bases: TGCAGCGTCAGGGCGGCTGGAAACACCATATATTTT. Full variable domain (remainder filled in from reference TRBV29-1 and TRBJ1-3): SAVISQKPSRDICQRGTSLTIQCQVDSQVTMMFWYRQQPGQSLTLIATANQGSEATYESGFVIDKFPISRPNLTFSTLTVSNMSPEDSSIYLCSVRAAGNTIYFGEGSWLTVV.

There are many counts of this clonotype. The chain carries TRBV4-1 and TRBJ2-2; perhaps D is TRBD1 or TRBD2 (5 bases each). The germline CDR1 and CDR2 sequences are MGHRA and YSYEKL. V was trimmed by 4 bases and J by 2 bases, leaving 8 bases between them. The CDR3 is 14 amino acids. The CDR3 DNA reads TGCGCCAGCAGCCGGGACGGAAACACCGGGGAGCTGTTTTTT. Protein sequence: CASSRDGNTGELFF.

This clonotype appeared many times. J is TRBJ1-2 and V is TRBV2, with D possibly TRBD1 on 6 matching bases. The germline V gene has CDR1 SNHLY and CDR2 FYNNEI. The V end was cut by 5 bases, the J end by 5 bases, with 18 bases between. This CDR3 contains 15 residues. DNA for the CDR3: TGTGCCAGCAGTACGCTAGGGGGGTCCAGTTATGGCTACACCTTC. Translating it yields CASSTLGGSSYGYTF.

The chain carries TRBV29-1 and TRBJ1-3, with 8 bases aligning to TRBD1. This CDR3 has 14 residues. CDR1 and CDR2 from the germline V gene are SQVTM and ANQGSEA. Trimming removed 4 bases from V and 3 bases from J; junction bases left unmatched: 5. This CDR3 is CSVATGVNGNTIYF. The CDR3 DNA reads TGCAGCGTTGCGACAGGGGTAAATGGAAACACCATATATTTT.

This clonotype was observed at least ten times. The V call is TRBV12-5, the J call TRBJ2-7; 7 nucleotides agree with TRBD1. This CDR3 region has 18 residues. Trimming removed 6 bases from V and 2 bases from J; junction bases left unmatched: 19. The V gene's germline CDR1 is LGHNT and CDR2 FRNRAP. CDR3 sequence reads: CASGLSGTADVLTYEQYV. In DNA, the CDR3 is TGTGCTAGTGGCCTTTCCGGGACAGCCGATGTCCTGACCTACGAGCAGTACGTC.

The rearrangement joins TRBV19 to TRBJ2-7, with TRBD2 matching over 8 bases. The CDR3 sequence is 13 residues long. After removal of 10 bases from V and 4 bases from J, the junction contained 9 bases not matched to a gene. From germline, CDR1 is LNHDA and CDR2 SQIVND (reference sequence). CDR3 region: CATAASGFYEQYF. In DNA, the CDR3 is TGTGCCACTGCGGCTAGCGGGTTTTACGAGCAGTACTTC.

A few counts support this clonotype. V usage is TRBV9 and J usage is TRBJ2-1, with D possibly TRBD1 on 8 matching bases. V lost 4 bases and J 9 bases, leaving 17 bases between the germline ends. Germline CDR1 is SGDLS and CDR2 is YYNGEE. The CDR3 has 14 residues. The CDR3 coding sequence is TGTGCCAGCAGCCACAGGGGGGGGGGGGTTGAGCAGTTCTTC. Its protein product is CASSHRGGGVEQFF.

This clonotype was detected ten times or more. The V and J genes are TRBV7-2 and TRBJ2-5; TRBD2 matches at 10 bases. The CDR3 contains 18 residues. After removal of 5 bases from V and 2 bases from J, the junction contained 14 bases not matched to a gene. The germline CDR1 and CDR2 sequences are SGHTA and FQGNSA. CDR3 nucleotides: TGTGCCAGCAGCCCCCGGGCAGCGGGGGGGCCGGAACAAGAGACCCAGTACTTC. It specifies CASSPRAAGGPEQETQYF.